Presented here are 22 T cell receptor beta chains from one specimen sequenced in a study of CXCR3-negative and CXCR3-positive naive CD8 T cells. No antigen is known for these receptors. Overall study results and limits: A higher hydrophobicity marked the TRB CDR3s of CXCR3-positive naive cells versus CXCR3-negative naive cells.

The study made its TRB cDNA libraries by 5' RACE, adding UMI labels. TCRdb re-analyzed the 5' RACE reads; it lists each CDR3 protein once, without DNA. The sample yields approximately 96,000 distinct CDR3 sequences, of which the top ten take up about 1%. Sequences were obtained from naive CXCR3+ CD8+ T cells from blood. Subset: CD45RO-CCR7+CD27+CD95- naive CD8+ T cells expressing CXCR3 (TNR3+). The receptors were sampled from a human donor in good health. Some clones in this sample may be carry-over from other donors' samples.

CDR3 residues: CASSKDRGLATKNIQYF. The chain recombines TRBV21-1 with TRBJ2-4; TCRdb indicates TRBD2, and absent DNA this call remains unverified. TRBV21-1 is flagged as a pseudogene. The CDR3 is 17 amino acids.

The rearrangement links TRBV7-9 to TRBJ2-1. There are 15 residues in the CDR3. From germline, CDR1 is SEHNR and CDR2 FQNEAQ (reference sequence). The CDR3 loop is CASSHTWSSYNEQFF. Combining the CDR3 with reference TRBV7-9 and TRBJ2-1 gives the whole variable domain DTGVSQNPRHKITKRGQNVTFRCDPISEHNRLYWYRQTLGQGPEFLTYFQNEAQLEKSRLLSDRFSAERPKGSFSTLEIQRTEQGDSAMYLCASSHTWSSYNEQFFGPGTRLTVL.

The V gene is TRBV20-1, the J gene TRBJ2-2; TCRdb returns TRBD2, unconfirmable since there is no DNA. Per germline, CDR1 DFQATT and CDR2 SNEGSKA (reference sequence). The CDR3 has 16 residues. CDR3 protein: CSASPRELLNTGELFF.

The chain has TRBV4-1 and TRBJ2-3; checking the TCRdb D call of TRBD1 is not possible without DNA. The CDR3 is 18 residues long. The V gene's germline CDR1 is MGHRA and CDR2 YSYEKL. CDR3 sequence: CASSQDLRGGPSTDTQYF.

The V gene is TRBV5-1, the J gene TRBJ2-3; the TCRdb call, TRBD1, lacks DNA for checking. Germline V gene data show CDR1 as SGHRS and CDR2 as YFSETQ. The length of the CDR3 is 14 residues. CDR3 sequence reads: CASSPLRGTDTQYF.

This chain joins TRBV20-1 and TRBJ1-2. Germline V gene sequence: CDR1 DFQATT, CDR2 SNEGSKA (reference sequence). The length of the CDR3 is 13 residues. The CDR3 protein is CSAREGVTYGYTF.

V usage is TRBV7-9 and J usage is TRBJ2-1; no DNA is available, so the TRBD1 call from TCRdb remains unchecked. Germline CDR1 SEHNR, CDR2 FQNEAQ (reference sequence). CDR3 length: 16 amino acids. The CDR3 loop is CASSLDMGRRNNEQFF.

This rearrangement joins TRBV12-5 to TRBJ2-7; absent DNA, TCRdb's TRBD2 call cannot be checked. Germline V CDR1 and CDR2: LGHNT, FRNRAP. There are 14 residues in the CDR3. Here the CDR3 reads CASAPAIPDHEQYF.

This chain connects TRBV9 to TRBJ1-1; the D call from TCRdb, TRBD1, cannot be confirmed without DNA. Germline V gene data show CDR1 as SGDLS and CDR2 as YYNGEE. CDR3 length: 16 residues. The CDR3 spells CASSPHSGTVATEAFF.

The chain has TRBV12-5 and TRBJ2-5; TCRdb selects TRBD1, and the lack of DNA leaves this call unchecked. Germline V gives CDR1 LGHNT, CDR2 FRNRAP. This CDR3 comprises 14 residues. The CDR3 spells CASGRTQGKETQYF.

The rearrangement links TRBV24-1 to TRBJ2-1; with no DNA, the TCRdb D assignment of TRBD1 cannot be verified. This CDR3 comprises 16 residues. Germline loops: CDR1 KGHDR, CDR2 SFDVKD. The CDR3 loop is CATSDRTGGRGNEQFF.

V is TRBV7-8 and J is TRBJ1-1. The length of the CDR3 is 15 residues. The germline V gene encodes CDR1 SGHVS and CDR2 FQNEAQ. This CDR3 reads CASSLVSWGNTEAFF.

The chain carries TRBV6-5 and TRBJ2-7; TCRdb gives TRBD1 as the D gene, but with no DNA this cannot be confirmed. There are 14 residues in the CDR3. The V gene's germline CDR1 is MNHEY and CDR2 SVGAGI. This chain's CDR3 is CASSWTGSSYEQYF.

CDR3 sequence reads: CASRWGVGGVETQYF. The chain has TRBV12-3 or TRBV12-4 and TRBJ2-5; the D call of TRBD1 rests on TCRdb alone, since no DNA is present to check it. The CDR3 contains 15 residues.

CDR3 sequence reads: CATSAPVGGAEAFF. V gene TRBV15 combines with J gene TRBJ1-1. The CDR3 is made up of 14 amino acids. Germline loops: CDR1 LNHNV, CDR2 YYDKDF (reference sequence).

This sequence joins TRBV11-3 and TRBJ2-1; TCRdb proposes TRBD1, but this gene call is untestable without DNA. Germline loops: CDR1 SGHNT, CDR2 YENEEA. CDR3 length: 15 amino acids. This CDR3 reads CASSSRDERTADQFF.

This chain links TRBV14 with TRBJ1-2. This CDR3 has 13 amino acids. From germline, CDR1 is SGHDN and CDR2 FVKESK. The CDR3 spells CASSQGINYGYTF. Full variable domain (missing parts from reference TRBV14 and TRBJ1-2): EAGVTQFPSHSVIEKGQTVTLRCDPISGHDNLYWYRRVMGKEIKFLLHFVKESKQDESGMPNNRFLAERTGGTYSTLKVQPAELEDSGVYFCASSQGINYGYTFGSGTRLTVV.

The chain uses TRBV12-3 or TRBV12-4 and TRBJ2-2. The CDR3 is 12 amino acids. The chain's CDR3 is CASSLNTGELFF.

This sequence joins TRBV7-9 and TRBJ1-1. Germline CDR1 is SEHNR and CDR2 is FQNEAQ (reference sequence). The CDR3 extends over 13 amino acids. The CDR3 here is CASSEGRAAEAFF. Full variable domain (missing parts from reference TRBV7-9 and TRBJ1-1): DTGVSQNPRHKITKRGQNVTFRCDPISEHNRLYWYRQTLGQGPEFLTYFQNEAQLEKSRLLSDRFSAERPKGSFSTLEIQRTEQGDSAMYLCASSEGRAAEAFFGQGTRLTVV.

J is TRBJ1-2 and V is TRBV7-9; TCRdb picks TRBD1, but there is no DNA to check that call. The CDR3 extends over 15 amino acids. The germline V gene encodes CDR1 SEHNR and CDR2 FQNEAQ (reference sequence). CDR3 in amino acids: CASSLVPGLNYGYTF. The full variable domain, its missing parts supplied by reference TRBV7-9 and TRBJ1-2, is DTGVSQNPRHKITKRGQNVTFRCDPISEHNRLYWYRQTLGQGPEFLTYFQNEAQLEKSRLLSDRFSAERPKGSFSTLEIQRTEQGDSAMYLCASSLVPGLNYGYTFGSGTRLTVV.

CDR3: CASSSPGQGAETQYF. The rearrangement uses TRBV7-6 and TRBJ2-5; TCRdb's D call of TRBD1 is untestable without DNA. Germline V gene lookup returns CDR1 SGHVS and CDR2 FNYEAQ. This CDR3 spans 15 amino acids. The variable domain in full, completed from reference TRBV7-6 and TRBJ2-5, reads GAGVSQSPRYKVTKRGQDVALRCDPISGHVSLYWYRQALGQGPEFLTYFNYEAQQDKSGLPNDRFSAERPEGSISTLTIQRTEQRDSAMYRCASSSPGQGAETQYFGPGTRLLVL.

The chain recombines TRBV29-1 with TRBJ2-1; TCRdb's D call, TRBD1, is unchecked because there is no DNA. CDR3 length: 14 residues. Germline CDR1 reads SQVTM; CDR2 reads ANQGSEA. The CDR3 reads CSVHLVDSDGQQFF.